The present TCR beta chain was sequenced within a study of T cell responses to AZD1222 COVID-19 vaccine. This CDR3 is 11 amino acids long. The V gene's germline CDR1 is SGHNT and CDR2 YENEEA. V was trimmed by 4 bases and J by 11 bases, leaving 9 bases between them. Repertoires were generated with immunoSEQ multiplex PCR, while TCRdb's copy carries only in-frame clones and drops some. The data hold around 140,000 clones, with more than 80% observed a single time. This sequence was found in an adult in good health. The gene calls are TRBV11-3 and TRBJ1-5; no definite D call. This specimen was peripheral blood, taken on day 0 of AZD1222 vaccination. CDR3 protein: CASSSLGSQHF. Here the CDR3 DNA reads TGTGCCAGCAGCTCATTGGGGTCCCAGCATTTT.